This T cell receptor (beta chain) was sequenced for a study of metastatic and nonmetastatic thyroid tumors. Overall study: It was across blood and tumor or nodule tissue from malignant and benign thyroid patients that repertoires were compared.

With regard to this clone: No antigen is known for it.

Study-wide findings and caveats: When malignant thyroid tumors were compared with benign nodules, TCR beta diversity was reportedly significantly higher in the malignant tumors. This held in both blood and tumor samples.

Every patient was untreated before thyroid surgery. The germline CDR1 and CDR2 sequences are SGHTA and FQGNSA. With V trimmed by 3 bases and J by 4 bases, 3 bases remained unmatched. The CDR3 covers 15 residues. MiXCR was used by TCRdb to re-call the PCR reads. Found here are some 30,000 clones, 33% of them singletons; the top ten hold approximately 16%. Source material: tumor tissue. The chain links TRBV7-2 to TRBJ1-3; TRBD1 aligns across 10 bases. The TCR originated in a female donor with papillary thyroid cancer or a benign thyroid nodule (not recorded which). Some clones in this sample may be carry-over from other donors' samples. This CDR3 is CASSFRTGGGNTIYF. CDR3 sequence (DNA): TGTGCCAGCAGCTTTAGGACAGGGGGAGGAAACACCATATATTTT.